One sample yielded the 14 T cell receptor beta chains listed below, sequenced in a study of identical twins. TCRdb reprocessed the 5' RACE reads via MiXCR and lists one record per CDR3 protein. Of more than 350,000 distinct CDR3 sequences listed, around 9.7% are singletons. Source material: naive T cells sorted from blood. These receptors all come from a woman aged 45-60 years in good health.

The chain combines TRBV3-1 with TRBJ2-5, with a weak D call TRBD1 (5 bases). The CDR3 sequence is 14 residues long. With 1 base removed from V and 2 bases from J, the gap between germline ends came to 8 bases. CDR1 and CDR2 from the germline V gene are LGHDT and YNNKEL (reference sequence). The CDR3 nucleotides are TGTGCCAGCAGCCAAGTGACAGTTCAAGAGACCCAGTACTTC. It specifies CASSQVTVQETQYF.

Ten or more counts support this clonotype. The chain couples TRBV29-1 to TRBJ2-3, with TRBD2 as a possible D gene (6 bases). The V and J ends lost 7 bases and 5 bases respectively, with 16 bases between them. CDR1 and CDR2 (germline): SQVTM, ANQGSEA. The CDR3 consists of 13 residues. CDR3 protein: CSGCSLAGDTQYF. CDR3 DNA: TGCAGCGGGTGTTCACTAGCAGGAGATACGCAGTATTTT.

This clonotype turned up a few times. The chain carries TRBV12-3 or TRBV12-4 and TRBJ2-7, with 7 bases matching TRBD1. The trim removed 7 bases at V and 6 bases at J, leaving 12 bases unmatched. CDR3 length equals 14 residues. CDR3 sequence: CASKATGFYLEQYF. In DNA form, the CDR3 reads TGTGCCAGCAAAGCGACAGGGTTCTATCTCGAGCAGTACTTC.

This chain joins TRBV18 and TRBJ1-3; D is possibly TRBD1 (5 bases). V was trimmed by 5 bases and J by 0 bases, leaving 17 bases between them. The CDR3 has 17 amino acids. Germline CDR1 reads KGHSH; CDR2 reads LQKENI. CDR3 protein: CASSTTSRDLSGNTIYF. In DNA form, the CDR3 reads TGTGCCAGCTCAACCACAAGCAGGGATCTCTCTGGAAACACCATATATTTT.

This clonotype was counted only a few times. J is TRBJ1-4 and V is TRBV29-1, with D uncertain. In germline, CDR1 is SQVTM, CDR2 ANQGSEA. The CDR3 has 13 amino acids. V shed 5 bases and J shed 4 bases, with 11 bases lying between them. The CDR3 loop is CSVSGKGNEKLFF. The CDR3 bases are TGCAGCGTTTCCGGGAAGGGTAATGAAAAACTGTTTTTT. Together with reference TRBV29-1 and TRBJ1-4, the CDR3 gives the full variable domain: SAVISQKPSRDICQRGTSLTIQCQVDSQVTMMFWYRQQPGQSLTLIATANQGSEATYESGFVIDKFPISRPNLTFSTLTVSNMSPEDSSIYLCSVSGKGNEKLFFGSGTQLSVL.

Only a few counts were recorded for this clonotype. CDR3 nucleotides: TGCAGTGCAGGGGAACAAGCCTACGAGCAGTACTTC. The encoded protein is CSAGEQAYEQYF. The chain carries TRBV20-1 and TRBJ2-7, with D perhaps TRBD1 (5 bases). V was clipped by 6 bases and J by 2 bases, with 11 bases between them. CDR1 is DFQATT, CDR2 SNEGSKA, per germline (reference sequence). The CDR3 contains 12 residues.

V usage is TRBV28 and J usage is TRBJ1-2, with D perhaps matching TRBD1 (5 bases). This CDR3 is built from 12 residues. Trimming took 6 bases from V and 12 from J, leaving 17 bases between them. Germline lookup yields CDR1 MDHEN and CDR2 SYDVKM. DNA for the CDR3: TGTGCCAGCAGGTTTGCAGGGACCACAGACACCTTC. Translated, it gives CASRFAGTTDTF.

This clonotype was seen more than once but under ten times. J is TRBJ2-3 and V is TRBV20-1; TRBD1 agrees at 7 bases. V dropped 1 base and J dropped 7; count of bases not matched to a gene: 5. CDR3 length: 13 amino acids. The germline V gene has CDR1 DFQATT and CDR2 SNEGSKA (reference sequence). The CDR3 sequence: CSARVTGQNTQYF. The CDR3 coding sequence is TGCAGTGCTAGAGTGACAGGGCAGAATACGCAGTATTTT.

This clonotype was detected only a few times. CDR3 loop: CASSLGLGQGLYEQYF. The DNA for the CDR3 is TGTGCCAGCAGCTTAGGATTGGGACAGGGTCTCTACGAGCAGTACTTC. V and J are TRBV11-3 and TRBJ2-7; 9 positions match TRBD1. This CDR3 region has 16 residues. Trimming at V came to 1 base and at J to 3 bases, leaving 7 bases not matched to a gene. Germline CDR1 is SGHNT and CDR2 is YENEEA.

The chain combines TRBV29-1 with TRBJ2-3; 8 nucleotides agree with TRBD2. Germline CDR1 reads SQVTM; CDR2 reads ANQGSEA. V gave up 4 bases and J gave up 2 bases; unmatched junction bases: 5. CDR3 length: 14 residues. CDR3 sequence: CSVVAGRTTDTQYF. CDR3 bases: TGCAGCGTTGTAGCGGGACGTACCACAGATACGCAGTATTTT.

The chain joins TRBV7-6 to TRBJ1-3; D unclear. Looked up from germline, CDR1 is SGHVS and CDR2 is FNYEAQ. The ends were cut back, 1 base at V and 3 bases at J, with 10 bases in the middle. The CDR3 runs 15 residues. The chain's CDR3 is CASSLGSASGNTIYF. CDR3 coding DNA: TGTGCCAGCAGCTTAGGTTCGGCAAGTGGAAACACCATATATTTT.

This clonotype occurred a few times. The chain joins TRBV11-2 to TRBJ2-5; tentatively, D is TRBD2 (5 bases). V dropped 7 bases and J dropped 5 bases, with 14 bases sitting between them. The CDR3 is made up of 13 amino acids. CDR1 and CDR2 (germline): SGHAT, FQNNGV. CDR3 nucleotides: TGTGCCAGCAAAGGTCCGGGGTGGGAGACCCAGTACTTC. Its translation is CASKGPGWETQYF.

The chain recombines TRBV10-1 with TRBJ2-1, with TRBD2 matching over 12 bases. Losses at the gene ends were 0 bases for V and 3 bases for J; bases not matched to a gene: 6. Germline assignment: CDR1 WNHNN and CDR2 SYGVQD (reference sequence). The CDR3 runs to 18 residues. The CDR3 sequence is CASSESRLAGVNYNEQFF. Here the CDR3 DNA reads TGCGCCAGCAGTGAGTCTCGACTAGCGGGAGTCAACTACAATGAGCAGTTCTTC.

This clonotype was seen at least ten times. The rearrangement links TRBV20-1 to TRBJ1-3; D unresolved. Germline V lookup: CDR1 DFQATT, CDR2 SNEGSKA (reference sequence). This CDR3 contains 15 residues. V gave up 3 bases and J gave up 0 bases, with 12 bases separating them. DNA of the CDR3: TGCAGTGCTAGGGATCCGGGCTTCTCTGGAAACACCATATATTTT. Protein: CSARDPGFSGNTIYF.